A selection of T cell receptor beta chains follows, all from one sample in a study of memory B cells and T cells in multiple sclerosis. These TCRs are of unknown antigen specificity. TCRdb keeps only in-frame clones here, not all; method: immunoSEQ multiplex PCR. Found here are 32,000 or so clones, around 88% of them singletons; the top ten hold approximately 2.4%. The sample consisted of PBMCs from blood kept in culture. These TCRs come from a human donor with multiple sclerosis. The CDR3 runs from the conserved cysteine through the conserved F or W. Each record gives: D gene, J gene, clone size, CDR3 length, V gene, CDR3 protein, CDR3 DNA. D genes are given only for firm matches. Clone size is given for some rows only: seen once, a few or many times, or a class if the clone is expanded.

d_gene: .
j_gene: TRBJ2-5
abundance: .
len: 11
v_gene: TRBV20-1
CDR3aa: CSASHGETQYF
CDR3nt: TGCAGTGCTAGCCACGGTGAGACCCAGTACTTC

d_gene: TRBD2
j_gene: TRBJ2-3
abundance: .
len: 16
v_gene: TRBV9
CDR3aa: CASSVWGTSGTDTQYF
CDR3nt: TGTGCCAGCAGCGTATGGGGGACTAGCGGCACAGATACGCAGTATTTT

d_gene: .
j_gene: TRBJ2-7
abundance: .
len: 15
v_gene: TRBV7-9
CDR3aa: CASSLGGGGQGKQYF
CDR3nt: TGTGCCAGCAGCCTAGGAGGAGGGGGGCAGGGCAAGCAGTACTTC

d_gene: TRBD2
j_gene: TRBJ2-1
abundance: .
len: 15
v_gene: TRBV18
CDR3aa: CASTAGLDKTREQFF
CDR3nt: TGTGCCAGCACAGCGGGACTAGATAAAACCCGTGAGCAGTTCTTC

d_gene: .
j_gene: TRBJ1-2
abundance: .
len: 12
v_gene: TRBV27
CDR3aa: CASKTGDYGYTF
CDR3nt: TGTGCCAGTAAGACAGGAGACTATGGCTACACCTTC

d_gene: .
j_gene: TRBJ1-2
abundance: few
len: 10
v_gene: TRBV19
CDR3aa: CASEGHGYTF
CDR3nt: TGTGCCAGTGAGGGGCATGGCTACACCTTC

d_gene: .
j_gene: TRBJ1-1
abundance: .
len: 14
v_gene: TRBV18
CDR3aa: CASSPLGDGTEAFF
CDR3nt: TGTGCCAGCTCACCACTCGGGGACGGCACTGAAGCTTTCTTT

d_gene: TRBD2
j_gene: TRBJ2-7
abundance: .
len: 15
v_gene: TRBV7-8
CDR3aa: CASSLGTSGSNEQYF
CDR3nt: TGTGCCAGCAGCTTAGGAACTAGCGGGAGTAACGAGCAGTACTTC

d_gene: TRBD2
j_gene: TRBJ2-7
abundance: .
len: 13
v_gene: TRBV7-9
CDR3aa: CAIEVAGGYEQYF
CDR3nt: TGTGCCATCGAGGTGGCGGGAGGGTACGAGCAGTACTTC

d_gene: .
j_gene: TRBJ1-1
abundance: once
len: 14
v_gene: TRBV5-1
CDR3aa: CASKGLRMNTEAFF
CDR3nt: TGCGCCAGCAAGGGGCTTAGAATGAACACTGAAGCCTTCTTT

d_gene: TRBD2
j_gene: TRBJ2-1
abundance: .
len: 19
v_gene: TRBV30
CDR3aa: CAWSPHSGNIGRFYNEQFF
CDR3nt: TGTGCCTGGAGCCCACATAGCGGGAACATCGGACGTTTCTACAATGAGCAGTTCTTC

d_gene: .
j_gene: TRBJ2-7
abundance: .
len: 13
v_gene: TRBV6-5
CDR3aa: CASSYSIPGEQYF
CDR3nt: TGTGCCAGCAGTTACTCGATCCCAGGAGAGCAGTACTTC

d_gene: TRBD1
j_gene: TRBJ1-2
abundance: .
len: 13
v_gene: TRBV9
CDR3aa: CASSAQGQFGYTF
CDR3nt: TGTGCCAGCAGCGCCCAGGGACAGTTTGGCTACACCTTC

d_gene: TRBD1
j_gene: TRBJ2-5
abundance: once
len: 16
v_gene: TRBV19
CDR3aa: CASSQMGRTGAETQYF
CDR3nt: TGTGCCAGTAGTCAAATGGGGCGGACAGGGGCAGAGACCCAGTACTTC

d_gene: .
j_gene: TRBJ1-1
abundance: .
len: 13
v_gene: TRBV5-1
CDR3aa: CASSSSVNTEAFF
CDR3nt: TGCGCCAGCAGCTCCTCGGTGAACACTGAAGCTTTCTTT

d_gene: .
j_gene: TRBJ1-1
abundance: few
len: 13
v_gene: TRBV30
CDR3aa: CAWNTGTDTEAFF
CDR3nt: TGTGCCTGGAATACAGGGACGGACACTGAAGCTTTCTTT

d_gene: .
j_gene: TRBJ2-3
abundance: .
len: 13
v_gene: TRBV6-4
CDR3aa: CASSPVGTDTQYF
CDR3nt: TGTGCCAGCAGTCCTGTAGGGACAGATACGCAGTATTTT

d_gene: TRBD1
j_gene: TRBJ2-1
abundance: .
len: 16
v_gene: TRBV19
CDR3aa: CASSTGQGGFGNEQFF
CDR3nt: TGTGCCAGTAGTACGGGACAGGGGGGTTTTGGGAATGAGCAGTTCTTC

d_gene: .
j_gene: TRBJ2-3
abundance: .
len: 15
v_gene: TRBV5-1
CDR3aa: CASSLEGAGTDTQYF
CDR3nt: TGCGCCAGCAGCTTGGAAGGGGCCGGCACAGATACGCAGTATTTT

d_gene: TRBD2
j_gene: TRBJ2-3
abundance: .
len: 17
v_gene: TRBV7-8
CDR3aa: CASSLVGTTSSTDTQYF
CDR3nt: TGTGCCAGCAGCTTAGTAGGGACTACCTCTAGCACAGATACGCAGTATTTT

d_gene: TRBD1
j_gene: TRBJ2-7
abundance: .
len: 15
v_gene: TRBV5-1
CDR3aa: CASSRSGQGDYEQYF
CDR3nt: TGCGCCAGCAGCAGGTCGGGACAGGGAGACTACGAGCAGTACTTC

d_gene: .
j_gene: TRBJ2-7
abundance: .
len: 11
v_gene: TRBV5-4
CDR3aa: CASSYRDEQYF
CDR3nt: TGTGCCAGCAGCTACAGGGACGAGCAGTACTTC

d_gene: .
j_gene: TRBJ2-2
abundance: .
len: 15
v_gene: TRBV2
CDR3aa: CASSEGTDSTGELFF
CDR3nt: TGTGCCAGCAGTGAAGGGACAGACAGCACCGGGGAGCTGTTTTTT

d_gene: TRBD1
j_gene: TRBJ1-3
abundance: few
len: 16
v_gene: TRBV9
CDR3aa: CASSVTGTGQRNTIYF
CDR3nt: TGTGCCAGCAGCGTCACCGGGACAGGGCAGAGAAACACCATATATTTT

d_gene: .
j_gene: TRBJ1-5
abundance: once
len: 14
v_gene: TRBV6-5
CDR3aa: CASSYTLSNQPQHF
CDR3nt: TGTGCCAGCAGTTACACCCTTAGCAATCAGCCCCAGCATTTT

d_gene: TRBD1
j_gene: TRBJ1-1
abundance: .
len: 15
v_gene: TRBV27
CDR3aa: CASSSGQGAGTEAFF
CDR3nt: TGTGCCAGCAGTTCCGGACAGGGGGCGGGTACTGAAGCTTTCTTT

d_gene: .
j_gene: TRBJ2-3
abundance: .
len: 14
v_gene: TRBV9
CDR3aa: CASSAFSGTDTQYF
CDR3nt: TGTGCCAGCAGCGCCTTTAGCGGCACAGATACGCAGTATTTT

d_gene: TRBD1
j_gene: TRBJ1-2
abundance: .
len: 15
v_gene: TRBV5-4
CDR3aa: CASSQEGGILYGYTF
CDR3nt: TGCGCCAGCAGCCAAGAAGGGGGCATACTCTATGGCTACACCTTC

d_gene: .
j_gene: TRBJ2-3
abundance: .
len: 16
v_gene: TRBV7-2
CDR3aa: CASSLDRGGGTDTQYF
CDR3nt: TGTGCCAGCAGCTTAGATAGAGGGGGGGGCACAGATACGCAGTATTTT

d_gene: .
j_gene: TRBJ2-7
abundance: .
len: 12
v_gene: TRBV11-1
CDR3aa: CASSPTTYEQYF
CDR3nt: TGTGCCAGCAGCCCGACTACTTACGAGCAGTACTTC

d_gene: TRBD2
j_gene: TRBJ2-3
abundance: .
len: 16
v_gene: TRBV9
CDR3aa: CASSERSGSSTDTQYF
CDR3nt: TGTGCCAGCAGCGAAAGAAGCGGGAGTAGCACAGATACGCAGTATTTT

d_gene: TRBD1
j_gene: TRBJ2-7
abundance: .
len: 12
v_gene: TRBV6-5
CDR3aa: CAIGQGSYEQYF
CDR3nt: TGTGCCATAGGACAGGGCTCCTACGAGCAGTACTTC

d_gene: .
j_gene: TRBJ1-1
abundance: .
len: 14
v_gene: TRBV27
CDR3aa: CASSFRVPLTEAFF
CDR3nt: TGTGCCAGCAGTTTCAGGGTACCACTGACTGAAGCTTTCTTT

d_gene: .
j_gene: TRBJ1-2
abundance: .
len: 11
v_gene: TRBV28
CDR3aa: CASSFDYGYTF
CDR3nt: TGTGCCAGCAGTTTCGACTATGGCTACACCTTC

d_gene: .
j_gene: TRBJ2-1
abundance: .
len: 15
v_gene: TRBV11-3
CDR3aa: CASSARLGPYNEQFF
CDR3nt: TGTGCCAGCAGCGCCCGACTAGGGCCCTACAATGAGCAGTTCTTC

d_gene: TRBD1
j_gene: TRBJ1-5
abundance: .
len: 14
v_gene: TRBV5-6
CDR3aa: CASSVQGESQPQHF
CDR3nt: TGTGCCAGCAGCGTACAGGGGGAAAGTCAGCCCCAGCATTTT

d_gene: .
j_gene: TRBJ1-2
abundance: once
len: 16
v_gene: TRBV5-1
CDR3aa: CASSLDLGRTLYGYTF
CDR3nt: TGCGCCAGCAGCTTGGACCTGGGACGGACTCTCTATGGCTACACCTTC

d_gene: .
j_gene: TRBJ2-7
abundance: few
len: 13
v_gene: TRBV4-1
CDR3aa: CASSQDRTYEQYF
CDR3nt: TGCGCCAGCAGCCAAGATCGAACCTACGAGCAGTACTTC

d_gene: .
j_gene: TRBJ2-2
abundance: few
len: 13
v_gene: TRBV28
CDR3aa: CASSPRGAGELFF
CDR3nt: TGTGCCAGCAGTCCACGGGGAGCCGGGGAGCTGTTTTTT

d_gene: .
j_gene: TRBJ1-2
abundance: once
len: 15
v_gene: TRBV14
CDR3aa: CASSRDLGLDYGYTF
CDR3nt: TGTGCCAGCAGCCGGGACCTGGGGCTCGACTATGGCTACACCTTC

d_gene: TRBD2
j_gene: TRBJ2-1
abundance: .
len: 18
v_gene: TRBV11-2
CDR3aa: CASSFRGHAGGVSRIKFF
CDR3nt: TGTGCCAGCAGCTTCCGGGGCCACGCGGGGGGTGTATCGCGTATAAAGTTCTTC

d_gene: .
j_gene: TRBJ1-3
abundance: .
len: 15
v_gene: TRBV7-9
CDR3aa: CASSSAMGPGNTIYF
CDR3nt: TGTGCCAGCAGCTCCGCGATGGGGCCTGGAAACACCATATATTTT

d_gene: .
j_gene: TRBJ1-5
abundance: once
len: 13
v_gene: TRBV29-1
CDR3aa: CSAQIGNGQPQHF
CDR3nt: TGCAGCGCCCAAATTGGGAACGGGCAGCCCCAGCATTTT

d_gene: .
j_gene: TRBJ2-3
abundance: .
len: 14
v_gene: TRBV4-2
CDR3aa: CASSPRESTDTQYF
CDR3nt: TGTGCCAGCAGCCCTCGGGAGAGCACAGATACGCAGTATTTT

d_gene: .
j_gene: TRBJ1-2
abundance: .
len: 13
v_gene: TRBV7-2
CDR3aa: CASSLDHARSPTF
CDR3nt: TGTGCCAGCAGCTTAGATCATGCCAGATCCCCCACCTTC

d_gene: .
j_gene: TRBJ1-2
abundance: .
len: 13
v_gene: TRBV6-5
CDR3aa: CASSPMLGYGYTF
CDR3nt: TGTGCCAGCAGCCCAATGCTTGGATATGGCTACACCTTC

d_gene: .
j_gene: TRBJ1-2
abundance: .
len: 16
v_gene: TRBV6-1
CDR3aa: CASSERVAGQDYGYTF
CDR3nt: TGTGCCAGCAGTGAAAGGGTGGCAGGGCAGGACTATGGCTACACCTTC

d_gene: .
j_gene: TRBJ2-7
abundance: .
len: 14
v_gene: TRBV28
CDR3aa: CASVRDAASYEQYF
CDR3nt: TGTGCCAGCGTTCGGGACGCAGCCTCCTACGAGCAGTACTTC